This TCR beta chain was sequenced for a study of T cell changes during pregnancy in multiple sclerosis. Profiled with immunoSEQ multiplex PCR; TCRdb holds only in-frame clones, not every one. The sample lists 65,000 to 70,000 clones, approximately 92% occurring once. The CDR3 has 15 residues. Germline V gene sequence: CDR1 LNHDA, CDR2 SQIVND (reference sequence). V was trimmed by 6 bases and J by 4 bases, leaving 18 bases between them. The source was peripheral blood, collected in the third trimester of pregnancy. This chain links TRBV19 with TRBJ2-5; D perhaps matches TRBD2 (6 bases). The sequence came from a female donor in good health, enrolled as a control in a pregnancy study. The CDR3 reads CASSPGDWGGETQYF. The CDR3 bases are TGTGCCAGTAGCCCCGGGGACTGGGGAGGAGAGACCCAGTACTTC.